The 4 T cell receptor beta chains reported below all come from one sample, sequenced in a study of blood T cell repertoires in COVID-19. Produced via immunoSEQ multiplex PCR; TCRdb's table is partial and in-frame only. This table has about 160,000 clones, 82% appearing once. The sample was peripheral blood. All receptors derive from a woman of 80 years or more with active or convalescent COVID-19.

This clone is a singleton in its sample. The chain combines TRBV6-6 with TRBJ2-5; 12 bases map to TRBD2. This CDR3 comprises 17 residues. Losses at the gene ends were 5 bases for V and 5 bases for J; bases not matched to a gene: 12. Germline V lookup: CDR1 MNHNY, CDR2 SVGAGI (reference sequence). Here the CDR3 reads CASSQRVGLAGSETQYF. The CDR3 DNA is TGTGCCAGCAGTCAAAGGGTAGGACTAGCGGGATCCGAGACCCAGTACTTC.

The J gene is TRBJ1-1, the V gene TRBV11-3; the D gene is possibly TRBD1 (6 bases). CDR1 SGHNT and CDR2 YENEEA come from the germline V gene. V was pared by 0 bases and J by 10 bases, with 12 bases between. There are 13 residues in the CDR3. CDR3 protein: CASSLDPTDRAFF. CDR3 coding DNA: TGTGCCAGCAGCTTAGATCCGACGGACAGAGCTTTCTTT.

The V and J genes are TRBV6-2 or TRBV6-3 and TRBJ2-1; 10 nucleotides line up with TRBD2. Germline CDR1 MNHEY, CDR2 SVGEGT. This CDR3 is 13 amino acids long. Unmatched junction bases numbered 6, after V lost 6 bases and J lost 10 bases. The CDR3 spells CASSRGTSAEQFF. The CDR3 DNA reads as TGTGCCAGCAGCCGCGGGACTAGCGCCGAGCAGTTCTTC.

V gene TRBV19 combines with J gene TRBJ2-3; 8 bases align to TRBD1. Unmatched junction bases numbered 2, after V lost 5 bases and J lost 1 base. This CDR3 has 14 residues. CDR1 and CDR2 (germline): LNHDA, SQIVND (reference sequence). This CDR3 reads CASSGQGGTDTQYF. The CDR3 DNA reads TGTGCCAGTAGTGGACAGGGCGGCACAGATACGCAGTATTTT.